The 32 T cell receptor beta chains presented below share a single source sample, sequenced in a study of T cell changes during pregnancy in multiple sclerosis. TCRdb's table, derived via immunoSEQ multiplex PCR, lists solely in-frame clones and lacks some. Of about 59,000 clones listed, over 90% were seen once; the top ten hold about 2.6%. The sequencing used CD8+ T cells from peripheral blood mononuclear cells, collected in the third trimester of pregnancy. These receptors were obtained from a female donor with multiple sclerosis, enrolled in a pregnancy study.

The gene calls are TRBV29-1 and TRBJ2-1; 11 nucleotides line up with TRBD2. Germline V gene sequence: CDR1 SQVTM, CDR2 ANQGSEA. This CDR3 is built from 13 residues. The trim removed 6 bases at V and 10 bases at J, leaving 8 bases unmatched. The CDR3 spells CSVLLAGVREQFF. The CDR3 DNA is TGCAGCGTATTACTAGCGGGAGTAAGAGAGCAGTTCTTC.

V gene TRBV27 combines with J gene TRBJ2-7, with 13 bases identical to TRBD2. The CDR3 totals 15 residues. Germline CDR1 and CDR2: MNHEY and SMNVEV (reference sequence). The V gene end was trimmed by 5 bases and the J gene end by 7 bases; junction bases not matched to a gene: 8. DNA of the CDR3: TGTGCCAGCAGTCCGTGGACTAGCGGGAGTTATGAGCAGTACTTC. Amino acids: CASSPWTSGSYEQYF.

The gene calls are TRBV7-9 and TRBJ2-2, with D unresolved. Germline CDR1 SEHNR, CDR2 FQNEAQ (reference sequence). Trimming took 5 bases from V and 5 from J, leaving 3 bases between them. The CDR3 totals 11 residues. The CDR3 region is CASSPTGELFF. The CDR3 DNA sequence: TGTGCCAGCAGCCCTACCGGGGAGCTGTTTTTT. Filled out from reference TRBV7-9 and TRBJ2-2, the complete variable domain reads DTGVSQNPRHKITKRGQNVTFRCDPISEHNRLYWYRQTLGQGPEFLTYFQNEAQLEKSRLLSDRFSAERPKGSFSTLEIQRTEQGDSAMYLCASSPTGELFFGEGSRLTVL.

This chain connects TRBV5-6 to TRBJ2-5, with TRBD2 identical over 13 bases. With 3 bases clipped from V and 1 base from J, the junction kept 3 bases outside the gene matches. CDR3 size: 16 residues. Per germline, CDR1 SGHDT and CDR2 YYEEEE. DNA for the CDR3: TGTGCCAGCAGCTCCAGGACTAGCGGGAGCCAAGAGACCCAGTACTTC. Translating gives CASSSRTSGSQETQYF.

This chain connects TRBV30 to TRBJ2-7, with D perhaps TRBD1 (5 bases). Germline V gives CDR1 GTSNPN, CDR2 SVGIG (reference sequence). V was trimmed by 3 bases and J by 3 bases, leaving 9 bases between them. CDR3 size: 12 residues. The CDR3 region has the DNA TGTGCCTGGAGCACAGGCAACTACGAGCAGTACTTC. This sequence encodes CAWSTGNYEQYF.

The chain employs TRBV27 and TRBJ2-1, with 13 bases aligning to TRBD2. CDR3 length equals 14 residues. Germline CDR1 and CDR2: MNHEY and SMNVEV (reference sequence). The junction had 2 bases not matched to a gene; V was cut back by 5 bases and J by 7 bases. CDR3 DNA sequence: TGTGCCAGCAGTATGACTAGCGGGAGGAATGAGCAGTTCTTC. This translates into CASSMTSGRNEQFF.

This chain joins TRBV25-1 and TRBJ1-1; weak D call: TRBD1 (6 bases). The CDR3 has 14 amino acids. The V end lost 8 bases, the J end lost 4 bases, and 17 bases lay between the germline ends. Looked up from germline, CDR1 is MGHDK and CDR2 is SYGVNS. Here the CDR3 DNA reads TGTGCCAGCCGGGAACTAGACAGGTCCACTGAAGCTTTCTTT. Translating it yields CASRELDRSTEAFF.

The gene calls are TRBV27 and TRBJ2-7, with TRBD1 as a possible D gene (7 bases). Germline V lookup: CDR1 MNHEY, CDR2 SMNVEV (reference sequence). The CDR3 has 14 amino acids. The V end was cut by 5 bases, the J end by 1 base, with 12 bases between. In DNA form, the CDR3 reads TGTGCCAGCAGTCTGGGGGGACAGTCCTACGAGCAGTACTTC. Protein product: CASSLGGQSYEQYF.

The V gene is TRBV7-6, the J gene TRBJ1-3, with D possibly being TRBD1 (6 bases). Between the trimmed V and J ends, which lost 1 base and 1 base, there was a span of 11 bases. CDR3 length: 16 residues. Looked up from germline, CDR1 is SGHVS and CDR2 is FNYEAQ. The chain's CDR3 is CASSLDLTGSGNTIYF. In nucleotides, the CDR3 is TGTGCCAGCAGCTTAGACCTAACAGGGTCTGGAAACACCATATATTTT.

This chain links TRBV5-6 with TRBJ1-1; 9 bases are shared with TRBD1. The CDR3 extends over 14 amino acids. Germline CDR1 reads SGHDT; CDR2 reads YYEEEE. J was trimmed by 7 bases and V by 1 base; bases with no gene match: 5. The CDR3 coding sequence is TGTGCCAGCAGCTTGACAGGGGGCCGGGGTGAAGCTTTCTTT. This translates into CASSLTGGRGEAFF.

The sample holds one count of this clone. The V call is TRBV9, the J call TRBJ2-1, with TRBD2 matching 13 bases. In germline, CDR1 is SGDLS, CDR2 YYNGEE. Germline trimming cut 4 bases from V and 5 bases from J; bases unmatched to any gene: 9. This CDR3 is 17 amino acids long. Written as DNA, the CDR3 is TGTGCCAGCAGCCCCCGACTAGCGGGGGGTCCCGACAATGAGCAGTTCTTC. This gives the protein CASSPRLAGGPDNEQFF.

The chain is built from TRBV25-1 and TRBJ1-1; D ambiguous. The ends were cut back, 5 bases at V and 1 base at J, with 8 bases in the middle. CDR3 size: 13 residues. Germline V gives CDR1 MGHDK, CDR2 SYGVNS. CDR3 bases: TGTGCCAGCAGTTTGACAAGGAACACTGAAGCTTTCTTT. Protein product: CASSLTRNTEAFF. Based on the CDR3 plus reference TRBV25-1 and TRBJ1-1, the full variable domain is EADIYQTPRYLVIGTGKKITLECSQTMGHDKMYWYQQDPGMELHLIHYSYGVNSTEKGDLSSESTVSRIRTEHFPLTLESARPSHTSQYLCASSLTRNTEAFFGQGTRLTVV.

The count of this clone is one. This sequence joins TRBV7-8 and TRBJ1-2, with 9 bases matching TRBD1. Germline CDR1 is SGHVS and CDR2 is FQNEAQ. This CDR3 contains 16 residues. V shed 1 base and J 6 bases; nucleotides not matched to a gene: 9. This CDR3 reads CASSLGPRRTGDGYTF. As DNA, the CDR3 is TGTGCCAGCAGCTTAGGGCCCCGTCGGACAGGGGATGGCTACACCTTC.

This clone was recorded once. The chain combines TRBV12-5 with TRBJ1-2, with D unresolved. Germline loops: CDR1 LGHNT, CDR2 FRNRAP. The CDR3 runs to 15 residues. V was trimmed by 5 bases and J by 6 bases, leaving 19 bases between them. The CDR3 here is CASGGSVGSSDGYTF. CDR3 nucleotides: TGTGCTAGTGGTGGATCCGTGGGCAGCTCGGATGGCTACACCTTC.

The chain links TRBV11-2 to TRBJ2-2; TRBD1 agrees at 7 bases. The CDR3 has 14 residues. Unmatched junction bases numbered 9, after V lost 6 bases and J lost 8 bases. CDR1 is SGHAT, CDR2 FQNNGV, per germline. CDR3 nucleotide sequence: TGTGCCAGCAGAAGGACAGGATTTAAGGGGGAGCTGTTTTTT. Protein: CASRRTGFKGELFF.

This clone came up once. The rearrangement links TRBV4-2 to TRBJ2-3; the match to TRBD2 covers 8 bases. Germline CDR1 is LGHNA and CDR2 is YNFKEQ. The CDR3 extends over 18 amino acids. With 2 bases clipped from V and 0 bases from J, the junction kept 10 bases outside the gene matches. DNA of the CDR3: TGTGCCAGCAGCCAAAGAACTAGCGGAAGCCCCAGCACAGATACGCAGTATTTT. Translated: CASSQRTSGSPSTDTQYF.

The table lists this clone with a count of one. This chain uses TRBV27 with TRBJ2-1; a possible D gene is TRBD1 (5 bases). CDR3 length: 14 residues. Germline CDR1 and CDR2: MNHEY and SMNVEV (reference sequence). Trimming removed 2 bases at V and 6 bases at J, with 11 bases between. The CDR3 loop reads CASSLLGVGNEQFF. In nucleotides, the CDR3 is TGTGCCAGCAGTTTACTAGGGGTGGGCAATGAGCAGTTCTTC.

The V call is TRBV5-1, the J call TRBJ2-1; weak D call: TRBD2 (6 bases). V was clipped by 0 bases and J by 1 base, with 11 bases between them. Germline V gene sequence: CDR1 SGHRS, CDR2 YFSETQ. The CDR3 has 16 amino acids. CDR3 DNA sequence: TGCGCCAGCAGCTTGGCGATGGCGGGATCCTACAATGAGCAGTTCTTC. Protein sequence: CASSLAMAGSYNEQFF.

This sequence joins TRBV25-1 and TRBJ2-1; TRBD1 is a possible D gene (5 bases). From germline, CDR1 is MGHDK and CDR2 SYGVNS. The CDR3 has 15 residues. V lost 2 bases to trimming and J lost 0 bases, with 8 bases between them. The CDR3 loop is CASSEVRASYNEQFF. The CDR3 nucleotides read TGTGCCAGCAGTGAAGTCAGGGCCTCCTACAATGAGCAGTTCTTC. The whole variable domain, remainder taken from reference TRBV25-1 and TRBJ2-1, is EADIYQTPRYLVIGTGKKITLECSQTMGHDKMYWYQQDPGMELHLIHYSYGVNSTEKGDLSSESTVSRIRTEHFPLTLESARPSHTSQYLCASSEVRASYNEQFFGPGTRLTVL.

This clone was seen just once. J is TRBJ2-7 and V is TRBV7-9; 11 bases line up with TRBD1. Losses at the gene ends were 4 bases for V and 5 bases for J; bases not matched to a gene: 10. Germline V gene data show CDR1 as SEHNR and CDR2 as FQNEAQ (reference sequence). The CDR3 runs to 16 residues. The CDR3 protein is CASSSWDRGSKDEQYF. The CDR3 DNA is TGTGCCAGCAGCTCCTGGGACAGGGGGTCGAAAGACGAGCAGTACTTC.

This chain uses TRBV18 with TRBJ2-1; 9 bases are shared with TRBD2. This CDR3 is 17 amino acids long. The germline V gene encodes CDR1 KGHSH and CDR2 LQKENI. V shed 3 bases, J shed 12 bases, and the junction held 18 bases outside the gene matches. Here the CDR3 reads CASSPALAGDPRFVQFF. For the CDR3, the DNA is TGTGCCAGCTCACCGGCACTAGCGGGTGACCCTCGGTTCGTGCAGTTCTTC.

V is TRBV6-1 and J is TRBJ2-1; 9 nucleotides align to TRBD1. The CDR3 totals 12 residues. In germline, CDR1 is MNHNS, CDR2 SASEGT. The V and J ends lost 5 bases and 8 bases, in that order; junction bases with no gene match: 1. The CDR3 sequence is CASSTGGDEQFF. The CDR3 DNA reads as TGTGCCAGCAGTACAGGGGGCGATGAGCAGTTCTTC.

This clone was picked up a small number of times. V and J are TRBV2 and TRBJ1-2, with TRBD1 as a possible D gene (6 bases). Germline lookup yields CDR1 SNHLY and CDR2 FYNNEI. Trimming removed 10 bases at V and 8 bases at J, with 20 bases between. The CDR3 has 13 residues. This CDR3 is CAIEPRGNEGYTF. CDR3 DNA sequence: TGTGCCATCGAACCGAGGGGGAATGAAGGCTACACCTTC.

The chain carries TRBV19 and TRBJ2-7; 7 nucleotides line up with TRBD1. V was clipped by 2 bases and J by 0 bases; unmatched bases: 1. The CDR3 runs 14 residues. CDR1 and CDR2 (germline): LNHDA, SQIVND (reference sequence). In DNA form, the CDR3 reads TGTGCCAGTAGTATAAACAGGGGCTCCTACGAGCAGTACTTC. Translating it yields CASSINRGSYEQYF.

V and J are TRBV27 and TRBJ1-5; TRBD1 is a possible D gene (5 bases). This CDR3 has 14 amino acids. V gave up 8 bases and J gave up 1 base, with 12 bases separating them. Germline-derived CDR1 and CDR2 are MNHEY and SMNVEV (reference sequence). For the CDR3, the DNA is TGTGCCAGCGGGGCCCCGTGGAGCAATCAGCCCCAGCATTTT. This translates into CASGAPWSNQPQHF.

The CDR3 bases are TGTGCCAGCGGCCAGGGGGGAAACACCATATATTTT. Translating gives CASGQGGNTIYF. The chain joins TRBV6-5 to TRBJ1-3; D may be TRBD1 (6 bases). The CDR3 spans 12 residues. V lost 8 bases to trimming and J lost 4 bases, with 9 bases between them. The V gene's germline CDR1 is MNHEY and CDR2 SVGAGI.

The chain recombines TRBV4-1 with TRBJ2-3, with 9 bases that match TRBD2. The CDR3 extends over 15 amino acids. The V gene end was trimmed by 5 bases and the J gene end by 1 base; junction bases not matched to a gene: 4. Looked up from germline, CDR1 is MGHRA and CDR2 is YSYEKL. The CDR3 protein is CASSGLAGGTDTQYF. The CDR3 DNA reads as TGCGCCAGCAGCGGCTTAGCGGGAGGCACAGATACGCAGTATTTT.

Here the CDR3 reads CASSQGDRGSNEQFF. In DNA, the CDR3 is TGTGCCAGCAGCCAAGGGGACAGGGGTTCTAATGAGCAGTTCTTC. The chain couples TRBV14 to TRBJ2-1; 10 bases fit TRBD1. This CDR3 is built from 15 residues. The V gene's germline CDR1 is SGHDN and CDR2 FVKESK. V trimming: 1 base; J trimming: 7 bases; junction bases outside the gene matches: 4.

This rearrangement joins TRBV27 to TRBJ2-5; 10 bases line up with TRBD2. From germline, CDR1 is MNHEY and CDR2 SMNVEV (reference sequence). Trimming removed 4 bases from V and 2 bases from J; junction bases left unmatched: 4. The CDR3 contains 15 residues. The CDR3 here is CASSSGTSEQETQYF. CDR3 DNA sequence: TGTGCCAGCAGTTCTGGGACTAGCGAGCAAGAGACCCAGTACTTC.

The CDR3 nucleotides are TGCAGTGCTGTTCAGGGAGATACGCAGTATTTT. As protein: CSAVQGDTQYF. This rearrangement joins TRBV20-1 to TRBJ2-3; tentative D call: TRBD1 (5 bases). The germline gives CDR1 DFQATT, CDR2 SNEGSKA (reference sequence). Trimming removed 5 bases from V and 5 bases from J, with 8 bases in between. The CDR3 runs to 11 residues.

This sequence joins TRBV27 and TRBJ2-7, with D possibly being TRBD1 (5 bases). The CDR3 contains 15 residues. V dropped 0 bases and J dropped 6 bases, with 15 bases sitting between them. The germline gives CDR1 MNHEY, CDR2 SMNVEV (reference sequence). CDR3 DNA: TGTGCCAGCAGTTTATCGGGTGGTGGGCAGGGCGAGCAGTACTTC. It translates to CASSLSGGGQGEQYF.

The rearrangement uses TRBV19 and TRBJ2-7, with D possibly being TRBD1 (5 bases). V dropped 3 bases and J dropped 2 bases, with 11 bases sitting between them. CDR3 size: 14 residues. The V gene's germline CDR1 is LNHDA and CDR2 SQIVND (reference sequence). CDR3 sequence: CASSISSGPYEQYF. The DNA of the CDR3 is TGTGCCAGTAGTATCTCTTCAGGGCCCTACGAGCAGTACTTC.